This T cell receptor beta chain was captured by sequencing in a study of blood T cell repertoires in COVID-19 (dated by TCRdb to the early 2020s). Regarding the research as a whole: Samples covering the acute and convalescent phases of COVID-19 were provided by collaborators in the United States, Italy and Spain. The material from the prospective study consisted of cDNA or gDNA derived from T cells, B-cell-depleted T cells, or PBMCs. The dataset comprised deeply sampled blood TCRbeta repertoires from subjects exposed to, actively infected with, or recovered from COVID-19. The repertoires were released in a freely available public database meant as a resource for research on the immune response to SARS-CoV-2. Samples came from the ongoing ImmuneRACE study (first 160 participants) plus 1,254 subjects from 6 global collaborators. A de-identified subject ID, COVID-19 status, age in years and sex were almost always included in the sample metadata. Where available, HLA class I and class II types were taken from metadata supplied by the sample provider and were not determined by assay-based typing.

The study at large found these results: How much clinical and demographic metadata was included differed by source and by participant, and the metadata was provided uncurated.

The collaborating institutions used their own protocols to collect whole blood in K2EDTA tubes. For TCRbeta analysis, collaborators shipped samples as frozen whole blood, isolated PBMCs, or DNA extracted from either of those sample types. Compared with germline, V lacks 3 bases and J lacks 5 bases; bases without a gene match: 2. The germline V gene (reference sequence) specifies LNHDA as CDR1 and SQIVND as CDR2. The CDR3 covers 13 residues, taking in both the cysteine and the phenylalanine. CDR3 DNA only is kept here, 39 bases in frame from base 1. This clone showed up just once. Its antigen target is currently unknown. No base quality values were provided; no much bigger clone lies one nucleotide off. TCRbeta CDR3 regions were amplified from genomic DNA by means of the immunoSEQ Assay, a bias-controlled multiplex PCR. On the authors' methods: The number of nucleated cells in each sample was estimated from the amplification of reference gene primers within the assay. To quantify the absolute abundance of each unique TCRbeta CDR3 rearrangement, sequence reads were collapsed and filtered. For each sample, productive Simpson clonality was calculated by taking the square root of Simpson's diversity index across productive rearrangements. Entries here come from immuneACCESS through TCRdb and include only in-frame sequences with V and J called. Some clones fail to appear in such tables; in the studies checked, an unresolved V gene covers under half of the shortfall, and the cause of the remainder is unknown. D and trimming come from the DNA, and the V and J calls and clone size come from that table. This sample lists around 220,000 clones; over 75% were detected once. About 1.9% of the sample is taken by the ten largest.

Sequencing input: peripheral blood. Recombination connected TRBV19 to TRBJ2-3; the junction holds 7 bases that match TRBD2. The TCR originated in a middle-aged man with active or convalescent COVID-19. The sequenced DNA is TGTGCCAGTAGTATCTGGGGGGGAGATACGCAGTATTTT. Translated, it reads CASSIWGGDTQYF.